This TCR beta chain was documented in a study of T-cell reconstitution after alpha-beta-depleted transplantation in children. This clonotype was counted between two and nine times. Germline values: CDR1 SQVTM, CDR2 ANQGSEA. CDR3 length equals 17 residues. V lost 6 bases, J lost 5 bases, and 11 bases stayed unmatched. Construction of the TCRbeta library involved unique molecular identifiers. MiXCR, run by TCRdb on the PCR reads, gives a single entry per CDR3 protein. Seen here are 150,000 to 250,000 distinct CDR3 sequences, more than 12% observed once, and the top ten hold roughly 13%. The sample was PBMCs from the stem cell graft donor, taken from the stem cell graft. The TCR originated in a human donor who donated a stem cell graft to a child with acute lymphoblastic leukemia. This sequence joins TRBV29-1 and TRBJ2-3; TRBD2 aligns across 16 bases. CDR3 nucleotide sequence: TGCAGCGTCCAATCCGGGACTAGCGGGAGGGCCGTAGATACGCAGTATTTT. It codes for CSVQSGTSGRAVDTQYF.